The 29 T cell receptor beta chains below come from one sample, sequenced in a study of regulatory T cells in long-lasting Graves disease. As for time point: newly diagnosed GD, antithyroid drugs for less than 3 months. PBMCs were the source of the RNA used for TCR sequencing. Investigators prepared the TCR beta libraries by applying iRepertoire HTBI primers and Arm-PCR of CDR3 regions. A single record per CDR3 protein comes from TCRdb applying MiXCR to the multiplex PCR reads. The data show about 560,000 distinct CDR3 sequences, approximately 16% seen once. The data were also submitted as part of a second study, on T cells in Graves' hyperthyroidism and ophthalmopathy.

The sequencing here drew on peripheral blood mononuclear cells (PBMCs), taken at new diagnosis, from a patient treated with antithyroid drugs. The receptor source for this set is a man aged 18 to 30 with Graves disease.

This clonotype came up a few times. The V call is TRBV7-9, the J call TRBJ2-2, with 7 bases that match TRBD1. Losses at the gene ends were 1 base for V and 4 bases for J; bases not matched to a gene: 6. CDR1 is SEHNR, CDR2 FQNEAQ, per germline (reference sequence). CDR3 length: 16 residues. The CDR3, as DNA: TGTGCCAGCAGCTTAGGCTGGACAGGCTCCACCGGGGAGCTGTTTTTT. Protein product: CASSLGWTGSTGELFF.

This clonotype was recorded at least ten times. This chain uses TRBV5-1 with TRBJ2-7; D is unresolved. The germline V and J ends were trimmed by 5 bases and 2 bases, with 14 bases remaining between them. Germline loops: CDR1 SGHRS, CDR2 YFSETQ. This CDR3 region has 14 residues. The CDR3 bases are TGCGCCAGCAGTCCCGGACGGACGACCTACGAGCAGTACTTC. This codes for CASSPGRTTYEQYF.

This clonotype has a handful of counts. The chain couples TRBV4-1 to TRBJ1-2, with D tentatively TRBD1 (6 bases). Germline V CDR1 and CDR2: MGHRA, YSYEKL. The germline V and J ends were trimmed by 4 bases and 5 bases, with 11 bases remaining between them. The CDR3 sequence is 13 residues long. CDR3 amino acids: CASSLTGRYGYTF. The CDR3 region has the DNA TGCGCCAGCAGCCTCACAGGGAGATATGGCTACACCTTC.

CDR3 nucleotide sequence: TGCAGCGTTGACAGGGTCTCTGGAAACACCATATATTTT. This gives the protein CSVDRVSGNTIYF. This sequence joins TRBV29-1 and TRBJ1-3; tentatively, D is TRBD1 (5 bases). The CDR3 runs to 13 residues. V was pared by 3 bases and J by 0 bases, with 6 bases between. Germline V lookup: CDR1 SQVTM, CDR2 ANQGSEA.

Of note for this clonotype: A read error may produce the germline difference seen at one junction end. V gene TRBV5-1 combines with J gene TRBJ1-1; 7 bases map to TRBD1. This CDR3 contains 16 residues. CDR1 and CDR2 from the germline V gene are SGHRS and YFSETQ. This CDR3 is CASSSPTGVRNTEAFF. The CDR3 DNA reads as TGTGCCAGCAGCTCCCCTACAGGGGTGAGAAACACTGAAGCTTTCTTT. Together with reference TRBV5-1 and TRBJ1-1, the CDR3 gives the full variable domain: KAGVTQTPRYLIKTRGQQVTLSCSPISGHRSVSWYQQTPGQGLQFLFEYFSETQRNKGNFPGRFSGRQFSNSRSEMNVSTLELGDSALYLCASSSPTGVRNTEAFFGQGTRLTVV.

The table lists this clonotype with many counts. The V gene is TRBV12-3 or TRBV12-4, the J gene TRBJ1-2, with no clear D. The length of the CDR3 is 15 residues. Trimming shortened V by 6 bases and J by 0 bases, and 14 bases separated the two germline ends. CDR3 nucleotide sequence: TGTGCCAGCAGCGAATTGGACTGGACTAACTATGGCTACACCTTC. It translates to CASSELDWTNYGYTF.

This clonotype was counted ten times or more. The J gene is TRBJ2-7, the V gene TRBV28; 7 bases line up with TRBD1. The V segment lost 2 bases and the J segment 9 bases; nucleotides outside the gene matches: 7. CDR3 length: 13 amino acids. Germline V gene data show CDR1 as MDHEN and CDR2 as SYDVKM. CDR3 nucleotides: TGTGCCAGCAGTTTACCCGACAGGGCCGGGCAGTACTTC. The encoded protein is CASSLPDRAGQYF.

This clonotype was detected many times. The chain couples TRBV7-8 to TRBJ2-1; possibly TRBD2 for D (6 bases). From germline, CDR1 is SGHVS and CDR2 FQNEAQ. V lost 0 bases and J lost 2, with 11 bases in between. CDR3 length: 16 amino acids. In DNA form, the CDR3 reads TGTGCCAGCAGCTTAGCAGCGACTAGGGCCTACAATGAGCAGTTCTTC. It codes for CASSLAATRAYNEQFF.

This sequence joins TRBV28 and TRBJ2-7; 7 nucleotides agree with TRBD2. Germline V gene lookup returns CDR1 MDHEN and CDR2 SYDVKM. V gave up 8 bases and J gave up 6 bases; unmatched junction bases: 1. CDR3 size: 10 residues. The CDR3 nucleotides read TGTGCCAGCGGGAGGGTCGAGCAGTACTTC. It encodes CASGRVEQYF.

The chain links TRBV15 to TRBJ2-7, with TRBD2 matching over 12 bases. This CDR3 has 17 amino acids. The J segment lost 1 base and the V segment lost 2 bases, leaving 6 bases of the junction unmatched. CDR1 and CDR2 from the germline V gene are LNHNV and YYDKDF (reference sequence). The DNA of the CDR3 is TGTGCCACCAGCAGAATGACTAGCGGGAGTAGATCCTACGAGCAGTACTTC. Amino acids: CATSRMTSGSRSYEQYF.

This clonotype was detected ten times or more. V and J are TRBV3-1 and TRBJ2-7; 9 bases are shared with TRBD1. CDR1 is LGHDT, CDR2 YNNKEL, per germline (reference sequence). The CDR3 runs 15 residues. J was trimmed by 5 bases and V by 4 bases; bases with no gene match: 9. The CDR3 region has the DNA TGTGCCAGCAGCCCCCCACAGGGGGCAATCGACGAGCAGTACTTC. Translating gives CASSPPQGAIDEQYF.

The rearrangement links TRBV9 to TRBJ1-2; D is undetermined. The germline V and J ends were trimmed by 3 bases and 2 bases, with 14 bases remaining between them. Germline V gives CDR1 SGDLS, CDR2 YYNGEE. The CDR3 has 15 amino acids. CDR3 bases: TGTGCCAGCAGCGCGGCGACCCCAAGGAACTATGGCTACACCTTC. It translates to CASSAATPRNYGYTF.

This clonotype appeared a few times. The chain uses TRBV5-1 and TRBJ2-5; perhaps TRBD1 as D (6 bases). V lost 2 bases to trimming and J lost 5 bases, with 13 bases between them. Germline CDR1 is SGHRS and CDR2 is YFSETQ. The CDR3 is 14 amino acids. CDR3: CASSFLGRGETQYF. The DNA of the CDR3 is TGCGCCAGCAGCTTTTTGGGCAGGGGCGAGACCCAGTACTTC.

The table lists this clonotype with a few counts. An end of the junction does not agree with germline; a read error may underlie this. This chain links TRBV5-8 with TRBJ2-7; D remains ambiguous. The CDR3 has 15 amino acids. Germline V gene sequence: CDR1 SGHTS, CDR2 YDEGEE. The CDR3 region is CASSSRAGFSYEQYF. The CDR3 DNA reads as TGCGCCAGCAGCTCAAGGGCTGGGTTCTCCTACGAGCAGTACTTC. The full variable domain, rest sourced from reference TRBV5-8 and TRBJ2-7, is EAGVTQSPTHLIKTRGQQATLRCSPISGHTSVYWYQQALGLGLQFLLWYDEGEERNRGNFPPRFSGRQFPNYSSELNVNALELEDSALYLCASSSRAGFSYEQYFGPGTRLTVT.

This clonotype was picked up many times. The V gene is TRBV28, the J gene TRBJ1-5, with TRBD1 matching 7 bases. With 2 bases clipped from V and 0 bases from J, the junction kept 16 bases outside the gene matches. The germline CDR1 and CDR2 sequences are MDHEN and SYDVKM. CDR3 length: 20 amino acids. This CDR3 reads CASSLRTTGQTVYSNQPQHF. The CDR3 coding sequence is TGTGCCAGCAGTTTAAGAACTACGGGACAGACAGTTTATAGCAATCAGCCCCAGCATTTT. Variable domain in full (rest from reference TRBV28 and TRBJ1-5): DVKVTQSSRYLVKRTGEKVFLECVQDMDHENMFWYRQDPGLGLRLIYFSYDVKMKEKGDIPEGYSVSREKKERFSLILESASTNQTSMYLCASSLRTTGQTVYSNQPQHFGDGTRLSIL.

This clonotype was counted many times. The chain combines TRBV15 with TRBJ1-6; 11 bases agree with TRBD1. Germline V gives CDR1 LNHNV, CDR2 YYDKDF (reference sequence). CDR3 length equals 13 residues. V lost 11 bases, J lost 10 bases, and 7 bases stayed unmatched. In nucleotides, the CDR3 is TGTGCCGTCTCCGGGACAGGGGGGTCACCCCTCCACTTT. Translating gives CAVSGTGGSPLHF.

This clonotype came up a few times. The chain links TRBV2 to TRBJ2-1; unclear D gene. The CDR3 is made up of 11 amino acids. Trimming removed 7 bases at V and 8 bases at J, with 9 bases between. Germline V CDR1 and CDR2: SNHLY, FYNNEI. The CDR3 DNA sequence: TGTGCCAGCACCAGGAGTGATGAGCAGTTCTTC. Encoded protein: CASTRSDEQFF.

This clonotype appeared a few times. A read error may explain this, as a much larger clone is one base away. This chain links TRBV11-2 with TRBJ2-7, with a possible D match to TRBD2 (5 bases). Trimming shortened V by 5 bases and J by 2 bases, and 16 bases separated the two germline ends. There are 15 residues in the CDR3. Germline V gene data show CDR1 as SGHAT and CDR2 as FQNNGV. Here the CDR3 reads CASSATDEGPYEQYF. In nucleotides, the CDR3 is TGTGCCAGCAGCGCTACTGACGAGGGTCCCTACGAGCAGTACTTC.

This clonotype was counted only a few times. The rearrangement links TRBV6-7 to TRBJ1-2; 8 positions match TRBD1. TRBV6-7 is assigned to the ORF class and has an uncertain function. This CDR3 region has 16 residues. Losses at the gene ends were 6 bases for V and 0 bases for J; bases not matched to a gene: 9. CDR3: CASRDRESGSNYGYTF. As DNA, the CDR3 is TGTGCCAGCAGGGACAGGGAGAGTGGGTCTAACTATGGCTACACCTTC.

This clonotype turned up a few times. V and J are TRBV27 and TRBJ1-3; 9 bases match TRBD1. CDR1 and CDR2 from the germline V gene are MNHEY and SMNVEV (reference sequence). The CDR3 contains 15 residues. V shed 4 bases, J shed 8 bases, and the junction held 9 bases outside the gene matches. This CDR3 reads CASSSHRDRVYTIYF. Here the CDR3 DNA reads TGTGCCAGCAGTTCCCACCGGGACAGGGTTTACACCATATATTTT.

The chain recombines TRBV14 with TRBJ2-2; 9 nucleotides align to TRBD2. V lost 6 bases, J lost 1 base, and 18 bases stayed unmatched. Germline V CDR1 and CDR2: SGHDN, FVKESK. The CDR3 totals 20 residues. The DNA for the CDR3 is TGTGCCAGCAGTAGGGGAACACTGACGAGCGGGAGGCTGAACACCGGGGAGCTGTTTTTT. As protein: CASSRGTLTSGRLNTGELFF. Together with reference TRBV14 and TRBJ2-2, the CDR3 gives the full variable domain: EAGVTQFPSHSVIEKGQTVTLRCDPISGHDNLYWYRRVMGKEIKFLLHFVKESKQDESGMPNNRFLAERTGGTYSTLKVQPAELEDSGVYFCASSRGTLTSGRLNTGELFFGEGSRLTVL.

This clonotype was found many times. The chain has TRBV30 and TRBJ1-5; D might be TRBD1 (5 bases). The length of the CDR3 is 13 residues. CDR1 and CDR2 (germline): GTSNPN, SVGIG (reference sequence). With 1 base removed from V and 9 bases from J, the gap between germline ends came to 13 bases. The CDR3 region is CAWSGQRNRPQHF. The CDR3 nucleotides read TGTGCCTGGAGTGGACAGCGCAACCGGCCCCAGCATTTT.

V usage is TRBV18 and J usage is TRBJ1-2, with D possibly matching TRBD1 (6 bases). The V end lost 6 bases, the J end lost 2 bases, and 19 bases lay between the germline ends. Germline CDR1 reads KGHSH; CDR2 reads LQKENI. This CDR3 is built from 16 residues. This CDR3 is CASSTQGAGDNYGYTF. The CDR3 coding sequence is TGTGCCAGCTCTACCCAAGGGGCAGGGGACAACTATGGCTACACCTTC. Together with reference TRBV18 and TRBJ1-2, the CDR3 gives the full variable domain: NAGVMQNPRHLVRRRGQEARLRCSPMKGHSHVYWYRQLPEEGLKFMVYLQKENIIDESGMPKERFSAEFPKEGPSILRIQQVVRGDSAAYFCASSTQGAGDNYGYTFGSGTRLTVV.

This clonotype has more than one count but fewer than ten. The V and J genes are TRBV6-1 and TRBJ1-6; D may be TRBD1 (6 bases). V shed 10 bases and J shed 9 bases, with 19 bases lying between them. Germline lookup yields CDR1 MNHNS and CDR2 SASEGT. The CDR3 extends over 14 amino acids. Here the CDR3 DNA reads TGTGCCACATGCTTGGGGGGCGTTTCTTCACCCCTCCACTTT. This codes for CATCLGGVSSPLHF.

This clonotype has more than one count but fewer than ten. The chain carries TRBV5-1 and TRBJ2-1; TRBD2 aligns across 14 bases. J lost 8 bases, V lost 3 bases, and 13 bases had no gene match. This CDR3 contains 18 residues. From germline, CDR1 is SGHRS and CDR2 YFSETQ. In DNA form, the CDR3 reads TGCGCCAGCAGCTCGGGTCCCGGGACTAGCGGGAGTACGGATGAGCAGTTCTTC. Protein product: CASSSGPGTSGSTDEQFF.

In this sample, this clonotype turned up a few times. V is TRBV20-1 and J is TRBJ2-5; D tentatively reads TRBD1 or TRBD2 (5 bases each). CDR3 size: 14 residues. The V end was cut by 3 bases, the J end by 4 bases, with 15 bases between. Germline CDR1 and CDR2: DFQATT and SNEGSKA (reference sequence). CDR3 residues: CSARDGDGGETQYF. Here the CDR3 DNA reads TGCAGTGCTAGGGATGGGGACGGCGGAGAGACCCAGTACTTC.

This chain links TRBV20-1 with TRBJ2-1; D possibly matches TRBD1 or TRBD2 (6 bases each). Germline assignment: CDR1 DFQATT and CDR2 SNEGSKA (reference sequence). The V gene lost 3 bases and the J gene lost 4 bases, with 16 bases spanning the gap. CDR3 size: 15 residues. The chain's CDR3 is CSAREGVGVYNEQFF. The CDR3 coding sequence is TGCAGTGCTAGGGAGGGGGTGGGGGTTTACAATGAGCAGTTCTTC.

In its sample, this clonotype was seen many times. The V call is TRBV30, the J call TRBJ2-2; D gene ambiguous. V was clipped by 8 bases and J by 3 bases, with 7 bases between them. The germline gives CDR1 GTSNPN, CDR2 SVGIG (reference sequence). The CDR3 extends over 11 amino acids. The CDR3 region is CASQYTGELFF. For the CDR3, the DNA is TGTGCCAGCCAATACACCGGGGAGCTGTTTTTT.

This clonotype was seen at least ten times. CDR3 in DNA: TGTGCCAGCAGTCTACTACAAGGGGGCGTCACAGATACGCAGTATTTT. Protein product: CASSLLQGGVTDTQYF. This chain uses TRBV28 with TRBJ2-3; 7 bases map to TRBD1. The CDR3 covers 16 residues. Unmatched junction bases numbered 10, after V lost 5 bases and J lost 2 bases. Per germline, CDR1 MDHEN and CDR2 SYDVKM.